These 16 T cell receptor beta chains originate from one sample sequenced in a study of T cell changes during pregnancy in multiple sclerosis. Profiling relied on immunoSEQ multiplex PCR, and the TCRdb table lists in-frame clones only, not all of them. The profile shows 34,000 or so clones, 90% of them singletons. The sample consisted of CD8+ T cells from peripheral blood mononuclear cells, taken after pregnancy. The receptors were sampled from a female donor with multiple sclerosis, enrolled in a pregnancy study.

The J gene is TRBJ1-1, the V gene TRBV2; a weak D match, TRBD1 (6 bases). The CDR3 has 13 residues. CDR1 SNHLY and CDR2 FYNNEI come from the germline V gene. V gave up 5 bases and J gave up 8 bases, with 15 bases separating them. CDR3 sequence reads: CASSLHPGTEAFF. CDR3 nucleotides: TGTGCCAGCAGTCTACACCCCGGGACAGAAGCTTTCTTT.

This chain joins TRBV5-1 and TRBJ1-1, with TRBD1 as a possible D gene (6 bases). CDR1 SGHRS and CDR2 YFSETQ come from the germline V gene. Trimming stripped 5 bases from V and 7 bases from J, with 15 bases between. This CDR3 region has 13 residues. In DNA, the CDR3 is TGCGCCAGCAGGTGGACAGAAGCTTATGAAGCTTTCTTT. It yields the protein CASRWTEAYEAFF.

The CDR3 nucleotides are TGTGCCAGCAGCCCAGGACAGGGGGCAAGGTGGGAGACCCAGTACTTC. This codes for CASSPGQGARWETQYF. This rearrangement joins TRBV13 to TRBJ2-5; 11 nucleotides match TRBD1. The germline gives CDR1 PRHDT, CDR2 FYEKMQ (reference sequence). The CDR3 is 16 amino acids. The V and J ends lost 5 bases and 5 bases, in that order; junction bases with no gene match: 10.

The V and J genes are TRBV2 and TRBJ2-7; TRBD1 matches at 10 bases. V shed 8 bases and J 3 bases; nucleotides not matched to a gene: 4. CDR1 and CDR2 from the germline V gene are SNHLY and FYNNEI. The CDR3 is 13 amino acids. CDR3 sequence reads: CASGGQGSYEQYF. The CDR3 nucleotides are TGTGCCAGCGGGGGACAGGGGAGCTACGAGCAGTACTTC.

V and J are TRBV7-9 and TRBJ1-4, with 8 bases that match TRBD1. Per germline, CDR1 SEHNR and CDR2 FQNEAQ (reference sequence). This CDR3 has 15 amino acids. J was trimmed by 7 bases and V by 5 bases; bases with no gene match: 9. In nucleotides, the CDR3 is TGTGCCAGCAGCGCCCCGGGACAGGCGCGTGAAAAACTGTTTTTT. Its translation is CASSAPGQAREKLFF.

The chain recombines TRBV19 with TRBJ2-7, with 7 bases lining up with TRBD2. Trimming at V came to 3 bases and at J to 5 bases, leaving 13 bases not matched to a gene. CDR3 length equals 16 residues. Germline V gives CDR1 LNHDA, CDR2 SQIVND (reference sequence). The CDR3 region has the DNA TGTGCCAGTAGTATGGCCGCCGGGAGGACGATGGACGAGCAGTACTTC. This translates into CASSMAAGRTMDEQYF.

This clone was recorded once. The chain recombines TRBV6-5 with TRBJ2-5, with 7 bases aligning to TRBD1. The germline CDR1 and CDR2 sequences are MNHEY and SVGAGI. The length of the CDR3 is 11 residues. After removal of 9 bases from V and 9 bases from J, the junction contained 7 bases not matched to a gene. The CDR3 spells CASGQAKSQYF. DNA for the CDR3: TGTGCCAGTGGACAGGCCAAATCCCAGTACTTC.

This clone is medium-sized (0.01 to 0.1%) by share. V gene TRBV6-4 combines with J gene TRBJ2-2; 9 nucleotides agree with TRBD2. The V gene end was trimmed by 5 bases and the J gene end by 2 bases; junction bases not matched to a gene: 3. CDR1 and CDR2 (germline): MRHNA, SNTAGT. The CDR3 is 15 amino acids. The CDR3 spells CASSHSGGNTGELFF. The CDR3 DNA is TGTGCCAGCAGTCATAGCGGGGGTAACACCGGGGAGCTGTTTTTT.

This clone was seen only a few times. The J gene is TRBJ1-1, the V gene TRBV27; D is ambiguous. The CDR3 is made up of 14 amino acids. From germline, CDR1 is MNHEY and CDR2 SMNVEV (reference sequence). The V and J ends lost 6 bases and 1 base respectively, with 12 bases between them. CDR3 loop: CASSLIPGNTEAFF. CDR3 DNA sequence: TGTGCCAGCAGCCTCATTCCGGGGAACACTGAAGCTTTCTTT.

The chain links TRBV27 to TRBJ1-2; D uncertain. This CDR3 comprises 14 residues. Trimming removed 2 bases at V and 8 bases at J, with 15 bases between. Germline CDR1 MNHEY, CDR2 SMNVEV (reference sequence). CDR3 DNA sequence: TGTGCCAGCAGTTTAACGTATACGCCCGGGGGCTACACCTTC. Translating it yields CASSLTYTPGGYTF.

The rearrangement uses TRBV4-1 and TRBJ1-3; no definite D call. This CDR3 spans 14 amino acids. Germline loops: CDR1 MGHRA, CDR2 YSYEKL. Trimming removed 4 bases from V and 0 bases from J, with 7 bases in between. CDR3 DNA sequence: TGCGCCAGCAGCCTCGTCTTCTCTGGAAACACCATATATTTT. Protein sequence: CASSLVFSGNTIYF.

The CDR3 region has the DNA TGTGCCAGCAGCTTTCGGGGAGAGCAGTACTTC. Its protein product is CASSFRGEQYF. The chain joins TRBV7-9 to TRBJ2-7; tentatively, D is TRBD2 (5 bases). V was pared by 3 bases and J by 7 bases, with 7 bases between. Germline-derived CDR1 and CDR2 are SEHNR and FQNEAQ (reference sequence). This CDR3 has 11 amino acids. The entire variable domain, with the rest obtained from reference TRBV7-9 and TRBJ2-7, is as follows: DTGVSQNPRHKITKRGQNVTFRCDPISEHNRLYWYRQTLGQGPEFLTYFQNEAQLEKSRLLSDRFSAERPKGSFSTLEIQRTEQGDSAMYLCASSFRGEQYFGPGTRLTVT.

V is TRBV2 and J is TRBJ1-1; no definite D call. Between the trimmed V and J ends, which lost 6 bases and 5 bases, there was a span of 10 bases. Germline assignment: CDR1 SNHLY and CDR2 FYNNEI. The CDR3 sequence is 12 residues long. The CDR3 DNA reads TGTGCCAGCAGCGTCGTGCGGACTGAAGCTTTCTTT. Protein: CASSVVRTEAFF.

Remarks on this clone: This same CDR3 is encoded by further DNA sequences in the sample. This sequence joins TRBV5-5 and TRBJ2-7; D might be TRBD2 (6 bases). CDR3 length equals 12 residues. CDR1 and CDR2 from the germline V gene are SGHKS and YYEKEE (reference sequence). Trimming removed 3 bases at V and 7 bases at J, with 11 bases between. Here the CDR3 reads CASSWSGEEQYF. In DNA, the CDR3 is TGTGCCAGCAGCTGGTCGGGGGAGGAGCAGTACTTC.

V is TRBV5-4 and J is TRBJ1-1, with D possibly TRBD1 on 5 matching bases. The CDR3 is 17 amino acids. V shed 1 base and J shed 1 base, with 17 bases lying between them. Germline values: CDR1 SGHNT, CDR2 YYREEE (reference sequence). The CDR3 DNA is TGTGCCAGCAGCTTGTGGGGTAGAGGAGGGGAGAACACTGAAGCTTTCTTT. Translation: CASSLWGRGGENTEAFF.

V usage is TRBV6-5 and J usage is TRBJ2-7, with D perhaps matching TRBD1 (5 bases). Germline CDR1 reads MNHEY; CDR2 reads SVGAGI. CDR3 length equals 14 residues. Trimming took off 0 bases at V and 2 bases at J, with 8 bases between the two ends. The CDR3 sequence: CASSYSAGTYEQYF. CDR3 DNA: TGTGCCAGCAGTTACTCGGCAGGGACCTACGAGCAGTACTTC.